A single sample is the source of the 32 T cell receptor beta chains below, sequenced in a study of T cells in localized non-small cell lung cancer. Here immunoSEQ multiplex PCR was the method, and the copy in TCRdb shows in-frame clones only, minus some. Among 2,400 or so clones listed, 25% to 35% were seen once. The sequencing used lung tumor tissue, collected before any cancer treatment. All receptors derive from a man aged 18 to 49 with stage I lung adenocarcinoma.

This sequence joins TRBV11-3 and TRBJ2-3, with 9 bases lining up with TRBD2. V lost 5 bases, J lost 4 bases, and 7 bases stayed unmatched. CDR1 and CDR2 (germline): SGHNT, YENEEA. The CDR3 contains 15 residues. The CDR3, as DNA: TGTGCCAGCAGCCCACGGGCGGGGGGGTCAGATACGCAGTATTTT. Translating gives CASSPRAGGSDTQYF.

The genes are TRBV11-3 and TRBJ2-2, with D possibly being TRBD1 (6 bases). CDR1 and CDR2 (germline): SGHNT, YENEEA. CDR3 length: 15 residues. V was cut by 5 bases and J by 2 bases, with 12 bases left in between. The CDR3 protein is CASSADRRNTGELFF. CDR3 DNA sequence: TGTGCCAGCAGCGCTGACAGGCGTAACACCGGGGAGCTGTTTTTT.

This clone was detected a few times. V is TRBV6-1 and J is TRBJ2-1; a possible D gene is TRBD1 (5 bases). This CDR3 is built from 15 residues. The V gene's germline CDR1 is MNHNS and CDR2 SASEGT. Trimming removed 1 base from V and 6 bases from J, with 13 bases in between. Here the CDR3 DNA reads TGTGCCAGCAGTGAAGGCTATAGGGGTCGCAATGAGCAGTTCTTC. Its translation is CASSEGYRGRNEQFF.

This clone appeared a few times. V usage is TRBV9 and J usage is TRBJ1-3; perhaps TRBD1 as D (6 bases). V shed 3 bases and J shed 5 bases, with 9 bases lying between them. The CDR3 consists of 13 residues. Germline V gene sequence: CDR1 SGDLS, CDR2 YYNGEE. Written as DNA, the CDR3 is TGTGCCAGCAGCGCCGGACAGAGAAACACCATATATTTT. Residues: CASSAGQRNTIYF.

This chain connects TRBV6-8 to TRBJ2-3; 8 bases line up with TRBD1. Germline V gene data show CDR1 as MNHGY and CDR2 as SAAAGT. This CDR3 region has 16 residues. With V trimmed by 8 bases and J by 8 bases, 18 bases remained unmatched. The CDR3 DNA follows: TGTGCCAGCGGGGGACAGGCAGGAGCCCCTTCGGGTACGCAGTATTTT. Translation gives CASGGQAGAPSGTQYF.

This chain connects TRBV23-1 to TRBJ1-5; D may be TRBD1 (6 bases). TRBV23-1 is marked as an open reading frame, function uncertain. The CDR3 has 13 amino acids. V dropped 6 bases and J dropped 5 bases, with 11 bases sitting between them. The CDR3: CASSLSGDQPQHF. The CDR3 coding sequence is TGCGCCAGCAGCTTATCAGGGGATCAGCCCCAGCATTTT.

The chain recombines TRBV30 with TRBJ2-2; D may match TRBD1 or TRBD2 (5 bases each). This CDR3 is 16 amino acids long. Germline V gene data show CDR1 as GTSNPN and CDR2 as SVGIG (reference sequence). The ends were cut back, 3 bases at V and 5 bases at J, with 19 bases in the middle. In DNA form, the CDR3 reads TGTGCCTGGAGCGGGGCTGGGGGAGATAGAACCGGGGAGCTGTTTTTT. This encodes CAWSGAGGDRTGELFF.

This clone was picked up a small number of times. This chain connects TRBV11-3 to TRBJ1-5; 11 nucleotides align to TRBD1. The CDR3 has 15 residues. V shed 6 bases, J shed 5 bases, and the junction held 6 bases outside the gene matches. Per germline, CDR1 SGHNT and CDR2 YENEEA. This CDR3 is CASSALDRGHQPQHF. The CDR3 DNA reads TGTGCCAGCAGTGCACTGGACAGGGGGCATCAGCCCCAGCATTTT. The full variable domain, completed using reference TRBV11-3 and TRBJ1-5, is EAGVVQSPRYKIIEKKQPVAFWCNPISGHNTLYWYLQNLGQGPELLIRYENEEAVDDSQLPKDRFSAERLKGVDSTLKIQPAELGDSAVYLCASSALDRGHQPQHFGDGTRLSIL.

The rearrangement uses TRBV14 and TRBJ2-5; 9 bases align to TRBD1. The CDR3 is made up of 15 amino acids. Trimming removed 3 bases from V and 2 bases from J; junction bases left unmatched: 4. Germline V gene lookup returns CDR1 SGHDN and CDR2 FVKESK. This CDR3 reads CASSHHGTGQETQYF. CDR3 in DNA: TGTGCCAGCAGCCACCACGGGACAGGGCAAGAGACCCAGTACTTC.

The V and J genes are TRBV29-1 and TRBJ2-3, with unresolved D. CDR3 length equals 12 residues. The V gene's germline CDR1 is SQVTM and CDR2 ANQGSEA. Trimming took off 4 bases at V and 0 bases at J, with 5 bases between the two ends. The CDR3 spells CSVGVSTDTQYF. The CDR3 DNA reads TGCAGCGTTGGTGTCAGCACAGATACGCAGTATTTT.

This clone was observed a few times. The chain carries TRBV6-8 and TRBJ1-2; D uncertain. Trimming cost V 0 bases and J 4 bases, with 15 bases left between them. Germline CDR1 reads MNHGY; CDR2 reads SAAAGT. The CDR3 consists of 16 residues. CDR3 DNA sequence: TGTGCCAGCAGTTACTCGATCGCCGACATACGCTATGGCTACACCTTC. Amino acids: CASSYSIADIRYGYTF.

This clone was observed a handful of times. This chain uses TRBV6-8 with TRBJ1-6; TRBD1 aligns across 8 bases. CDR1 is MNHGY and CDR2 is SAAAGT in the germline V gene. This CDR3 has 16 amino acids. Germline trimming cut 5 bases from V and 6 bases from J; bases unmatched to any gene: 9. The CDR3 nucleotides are TGTGCCAGCAGTACGACCAGGACAGGGCCTAATTCACCCCTCCACTTT. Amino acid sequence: CASSTTRTGPNSPLHF.

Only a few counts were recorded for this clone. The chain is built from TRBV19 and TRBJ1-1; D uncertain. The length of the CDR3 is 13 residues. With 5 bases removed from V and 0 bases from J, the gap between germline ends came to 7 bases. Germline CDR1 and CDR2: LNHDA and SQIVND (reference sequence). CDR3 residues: CASSLPLNTEAFF. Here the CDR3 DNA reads TGTGCCAGTAGTCTTCCGTTGAACACTGAAGCTTTCTTT.

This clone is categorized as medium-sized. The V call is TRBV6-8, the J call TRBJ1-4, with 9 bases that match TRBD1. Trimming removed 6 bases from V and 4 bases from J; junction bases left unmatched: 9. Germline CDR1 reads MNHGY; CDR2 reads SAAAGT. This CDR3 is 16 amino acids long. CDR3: CASRRTGGSSNEKLFF. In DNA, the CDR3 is TGTGCCAGCAGAAGAACAGGGGGCTCGAGTAATGAAAAACTGTTTTTT.

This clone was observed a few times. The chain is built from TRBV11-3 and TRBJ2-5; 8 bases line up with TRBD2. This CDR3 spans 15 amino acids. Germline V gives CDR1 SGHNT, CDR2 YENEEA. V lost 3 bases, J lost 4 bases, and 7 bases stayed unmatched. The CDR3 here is CASSFRGGLRETQYF. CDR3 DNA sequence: TGTGCCAGCAGCTTCCGCGGGGGGCTAAGAGAGACCCAGTACTTC.

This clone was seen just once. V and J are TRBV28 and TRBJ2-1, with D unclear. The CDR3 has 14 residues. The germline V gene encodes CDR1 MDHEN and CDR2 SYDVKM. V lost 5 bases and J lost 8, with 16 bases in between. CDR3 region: CASSPFLGEDEQFF. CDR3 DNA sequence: TGTGCCAGCAGTCCCTTCTTAGGCGAGGATGAGCAGTTCTTC.

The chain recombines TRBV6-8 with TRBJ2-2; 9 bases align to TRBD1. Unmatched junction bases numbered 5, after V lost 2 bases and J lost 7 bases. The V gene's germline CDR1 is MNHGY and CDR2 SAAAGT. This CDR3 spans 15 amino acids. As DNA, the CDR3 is TGTGCCAGCAGTTACATCGGACAGGGGCACGGGGAGCTGTTTTTT. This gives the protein CASSYIGQGHGELFF.

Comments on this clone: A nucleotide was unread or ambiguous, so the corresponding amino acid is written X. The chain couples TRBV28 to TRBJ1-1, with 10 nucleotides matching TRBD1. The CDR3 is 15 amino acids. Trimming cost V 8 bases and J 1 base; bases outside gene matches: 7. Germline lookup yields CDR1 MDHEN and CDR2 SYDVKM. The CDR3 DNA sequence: TGTGCCAGCCCCGGGACAGGGGRAGGGAACACTGAAGCTTTCTTT. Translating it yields CASPGTGXGNTEAFF.

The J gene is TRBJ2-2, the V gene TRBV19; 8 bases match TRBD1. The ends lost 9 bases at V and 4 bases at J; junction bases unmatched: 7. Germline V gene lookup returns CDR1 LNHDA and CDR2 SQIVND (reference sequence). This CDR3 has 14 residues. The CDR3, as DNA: TGTGCCAGCAATCTCGACAGGGGCACCGGGGAGCTGTTTTTT. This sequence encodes CASNLDRGTGELFF.

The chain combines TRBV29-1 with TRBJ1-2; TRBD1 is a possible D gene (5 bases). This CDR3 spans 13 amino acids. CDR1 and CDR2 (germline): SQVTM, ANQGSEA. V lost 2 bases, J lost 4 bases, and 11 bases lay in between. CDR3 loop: CSVELQGGYGYTF. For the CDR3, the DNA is TGCAGCGTTGAATTGCAGGGTGGCTATGGCTACACCTTC.

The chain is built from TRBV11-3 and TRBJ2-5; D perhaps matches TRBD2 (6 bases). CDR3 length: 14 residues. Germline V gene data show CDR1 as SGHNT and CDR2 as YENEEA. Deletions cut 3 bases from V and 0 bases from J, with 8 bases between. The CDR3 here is CASSFRGNQETQYF. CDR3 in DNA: TGTGCCAGCAGCTTTCGGGGGAACCAAGAGACCCAGTACTTC.

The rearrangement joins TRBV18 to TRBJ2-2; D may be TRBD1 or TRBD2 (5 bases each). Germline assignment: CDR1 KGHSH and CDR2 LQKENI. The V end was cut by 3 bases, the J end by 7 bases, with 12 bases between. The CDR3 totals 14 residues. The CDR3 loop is CASSPTGTLGELFF. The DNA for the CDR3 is TGTGCCAGCTCACCCACCGGGACGCTCGGGGAGCTGTTTTTT.

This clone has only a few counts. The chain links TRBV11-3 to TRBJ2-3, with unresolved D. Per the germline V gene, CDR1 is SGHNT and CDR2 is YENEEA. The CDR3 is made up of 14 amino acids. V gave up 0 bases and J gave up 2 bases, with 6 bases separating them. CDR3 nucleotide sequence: TGTGCCAGCAGCTTAGAGGGCCACACAGATACGCAGTATTTT. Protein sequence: CASSLEGHTDTQYF. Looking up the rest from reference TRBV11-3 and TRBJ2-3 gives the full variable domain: EAGVVQSPRYKIIEKKQPVAFWCNPISGHNTLYWYLQNLGQGPELLIRYENEEAVDDSQLPKDRFSAERLKGVDSTLKIQPAELGDSAVYLCASSLEGHTDTQYFGPGTRLTVL.

CDR3 residues: CASSLVQLTGELFF. The CDR3 bases are TGCGCCAGCAGCTTGGTTCAGCTCACCGGGGAGCTGTTTTTT. The chain couples TRBV5-1 to TRBJ2-2, with D uncertain. The CDR3 runs 14 residues. Trimming took 0 bases from V and 4 from J, leaving 7 bases between them. Per germline, CDR1 SGHRS and CDR2 YFSETQ.

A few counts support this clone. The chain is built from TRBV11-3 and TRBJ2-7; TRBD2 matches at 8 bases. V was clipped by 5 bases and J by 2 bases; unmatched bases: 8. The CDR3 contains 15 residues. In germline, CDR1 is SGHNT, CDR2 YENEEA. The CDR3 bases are TGTGCCAGCAGCCCCCGGGGGGGAAACGCCTACGAGCAGTACTTC. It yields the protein CASSPRGGNAYEQYF.

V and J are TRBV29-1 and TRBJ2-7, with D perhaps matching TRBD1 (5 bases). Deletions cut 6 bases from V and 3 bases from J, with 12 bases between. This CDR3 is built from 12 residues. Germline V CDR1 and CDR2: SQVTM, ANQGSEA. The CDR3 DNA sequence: TGCAGCGTCCCAGGACACCACTACGAGCAGTACTTC. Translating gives CSVPGHHYEQYF.

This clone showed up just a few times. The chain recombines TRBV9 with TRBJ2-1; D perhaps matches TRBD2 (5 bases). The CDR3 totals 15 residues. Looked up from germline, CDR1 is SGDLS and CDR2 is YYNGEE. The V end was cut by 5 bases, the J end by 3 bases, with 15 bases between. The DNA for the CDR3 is TGTGCCAGCAGTGAACGGGAAGGATACTACAATGAGCAGTTCTTC. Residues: CASSEREGYYNEQFF.

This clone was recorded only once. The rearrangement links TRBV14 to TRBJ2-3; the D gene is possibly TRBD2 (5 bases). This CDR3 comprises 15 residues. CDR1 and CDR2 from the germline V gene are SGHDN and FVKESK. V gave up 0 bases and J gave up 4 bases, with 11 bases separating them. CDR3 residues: CASSQERAVPDTQYF. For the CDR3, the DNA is TGTGCCAGCAGCCAAGAGAGGGCAGTCCCAGATACGCAGTATTTT.

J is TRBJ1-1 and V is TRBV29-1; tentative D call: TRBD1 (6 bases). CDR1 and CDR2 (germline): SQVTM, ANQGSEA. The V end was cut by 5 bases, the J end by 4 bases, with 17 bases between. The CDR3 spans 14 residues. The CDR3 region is CSVSNRAQGTEAFF. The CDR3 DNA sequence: TGCAGCGTTTCGAACAGGGCCCAGGGCACTGAAGCTTTCTTT.

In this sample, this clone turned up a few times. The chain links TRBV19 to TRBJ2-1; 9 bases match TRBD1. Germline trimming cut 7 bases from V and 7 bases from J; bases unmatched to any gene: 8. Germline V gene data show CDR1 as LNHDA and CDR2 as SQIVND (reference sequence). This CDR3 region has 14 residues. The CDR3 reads CASMEGQGRNEQFF. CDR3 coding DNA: TGTGCCAGTATGGAGGGACAGGGAAGGAATGAGCAGTTCTTC.

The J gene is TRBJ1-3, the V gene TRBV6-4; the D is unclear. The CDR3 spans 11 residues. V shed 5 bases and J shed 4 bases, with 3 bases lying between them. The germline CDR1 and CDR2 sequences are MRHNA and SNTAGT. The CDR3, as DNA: TGTGCCAGCAGTTACGGAAACACCATATATTTT. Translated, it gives CASSYGNTIYF.

CDR3 DNA: TGTGCCAGCAGCTTCGGGACCTCTGGAAACACCATATATTTT. This encodes CASSFGTSGNTIYF. The chain combines TRBV11-3 with TRBJ1-3; D possibly corresponds to TRBD1 (5 bases). The CDR3 is 14 residues long. V lost 3 bases and J 0 bases, leaving 6 bases between the germline ends. Per the germline V gene, CDR1 is SGHNT and CDR2 is YENEEA.